A single sample is the source of the 7 T cell receptor beta chains below, sequenced in a study of CD8 T cells in Susac syndrome. After extraction with the RNeasy kit, roughly 0.45 to 1 ug of the RNA was reverse transcribed using random hexamers. TCRdb re-analysed the immunoSEQ multiplex PCR reads in MiXCR, keeping a single row per CDR3 protein. The sample shows approximately 130,000 distinct CDR3 sequences, about 93% of them seen only once. Material for sequencing was CD8+ T cells from PBMCs. Receptor source: a human donor with multiple sclerosis.

The chain uses TRBV13 and TRBJ1-6; D remains unclear. Looked up from germline, CDR1 is PRHDT and CDR2 is FYEKMQ (reference sequence). The V end was cut by 0 bases, the J end by 3 bases, with 6 bases between. CDR3 length: 15 residues. DNA of the CDR3: TGTGCCAGCAGCTTAGGCCAGGACTATAATTCACCCCTCCACTTT. Translated: CASSLGQDYNSPLHF.

The chain joins TRBV7-9 to TRBJ1-2; no definite D call. Between the trimmed V and J ends, which lost 4 bases and 5 bases, there was a span of 29 bases. The CDR3 extends over 19 amino acids. Germline V CDR1 and CDR2: SEHNR, FQNEAQ (reference sequence). Here the CDR3 reads CASSSLGSKDLIPIYGYTF. For the CDR3, the DNA is TGTGCCAGCAGCTCTCTCGGGTCCAAGGACCTTATACCCATTTATGGCTACACCTTC.

The J gene is TRBJ2-5, the V gene TRBV7-2; possible D gene TRBD2, 7 bases. The CDR3 is 13 amino acids. Trimming pared 10 bases from V and 2 bases from J, leaving 14 bases between. CDR1 and CDR2 (germline): SGHTA, FQGNSA. The CDR3 spells CANSRGAQETQYF. The DNA of the CDR3 is TGTGCCAATTCACGGGGGGCTCAAGAGACCCAGTACTTC.

In DNA form, the CDR3 reads TGTGCCACCAGTGATTTACGACATGGGGACGACAATGAGCAGTTCTTC. Translation gives CATSDLRHGDDNEQFF. This chain joins TRBV24-1 and TRBJ2-1, with D tentatively TRBD1 or TRBD2 (5 bases each). Trimming took off 1 base at V and 5 bases at J, with 14 bases between the two ends. The CDR3 sequence is 16 residues long. In germline, CDR1 is KGHDR, CDR2 SFDVKD.

The chain uses TRBV19 and TRBJ2-2, with D uncertain. Looked up from germline, CDR1 is LNHDA and CDR2 is SQIVND (reference sequence). CDR3 length equals 12 residues. Trimming pared 5 bases from V and 7 bases from J, leaving 8 bases between. The CDR3 nucleotides read TGTGCCAGTAGTTATTATATCGGGGAGCTGTTTTTT. It is translated as CASSYYIGELFF.

The chain employs TRBV9 and TRBJ2-3; 10 nucleotides match TRBD2. V lost 0 bases, J lost 3 bases, and 7 bases stayed unmatched. Looked up from germline, CDR1 is SGDLS and CDR2 is YYNGEE. The CDR3 spans 17 residues. The CDR3 sequence is CASSVADEREGTDTQYF. CDR3 nucleotides: TGTGCCAGCAGCGTAGCTGACGAGCGGGAGGGTACAGATACGCAGTATTTT.

This chain joins TRBV19 and TRBJ2-1; TRBD2 is a possible D gene (6 bases). The CDR3 contains 11 residues. Germline CDR1 LNHDA, CDR2 SQIVND (reference sequence). Trimming stripped 11 bases from V and 9 bases from J, with 14 bases between. The CDR3 coding sequence is TGTGCCTCCAGGTTGGGGGGTGAGCAGTTCTTC. Translation gives CASRLGGEQFF.